A few counts support the clone carrying this T cell receptor (beta chain). V gave up 2 bases and J gave up 3 bases; unmatched junction bases: 5. The germline V gene encodes CDR1 KGHSH and CDR2 LQKENI. The CDR3 contains 17 residues. Unique molecular identifiers were used to barcode this TCRbeta library. TCRdb redid the calling of the PCR reads with MiXCR, one entry per CDR3 protein. The table includes some 440,000 distinct CDR3 sequences, about a sixth detected once. The data were obtained in a study of T-cell reconstitution after alpha-beta-depleted transplantation in children. The TCR was taken from a boy younger than two who had a stem cell transplant for Wiskott-Aldrich syndrome, so the T cells may come from the graft donor. The sample consisted of PBMCs, mostly from graft donor cells, taken 360 days after TCRalphabeta/CD19-depleted stem cell transplant. V and J are TRBV18 and TRBJ2-6; 9 nucleotides agree with TRBD2. The chain's CDR3 is CASSPVIAGVGANVLTF. The CDR3 DNA reads as TGTGCCAGCTCACCAGTAATAGCGGGAGTTGGGGCCAACGTCCTGACTTTC.